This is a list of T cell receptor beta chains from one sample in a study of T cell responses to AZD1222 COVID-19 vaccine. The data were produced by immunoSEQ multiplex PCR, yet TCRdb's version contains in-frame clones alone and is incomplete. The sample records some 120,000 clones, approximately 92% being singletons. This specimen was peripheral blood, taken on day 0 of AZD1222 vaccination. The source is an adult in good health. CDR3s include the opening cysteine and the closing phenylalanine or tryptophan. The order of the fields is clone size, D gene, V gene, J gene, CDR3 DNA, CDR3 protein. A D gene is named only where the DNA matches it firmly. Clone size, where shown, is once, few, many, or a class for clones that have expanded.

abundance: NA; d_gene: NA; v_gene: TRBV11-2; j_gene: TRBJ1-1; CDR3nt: TGTGCCAGCAGCTTCCTCGGTGGGGACACTGAAGCTTTCTTT; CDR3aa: CASSFLGGDTEAFF
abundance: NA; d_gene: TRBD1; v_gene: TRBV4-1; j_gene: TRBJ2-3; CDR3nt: TGCGCCAGCAGCCGCGGACAGGGGGGAAGGGATACGCAGTATTTT; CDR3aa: CASSRGQGGRDTQYF
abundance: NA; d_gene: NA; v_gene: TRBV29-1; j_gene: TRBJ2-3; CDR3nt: TGCAGCGTTGCGGCAGGGGGGAACGCAGATACGCAGTATTTT; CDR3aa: CSVAAGGNADTQYF
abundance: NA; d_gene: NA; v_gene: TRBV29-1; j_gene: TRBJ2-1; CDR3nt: TGCAGCGTACGGGTCTACCAACACGGCAATGAGCAGTTCTTC; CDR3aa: CSVRVYQHGNEQFF
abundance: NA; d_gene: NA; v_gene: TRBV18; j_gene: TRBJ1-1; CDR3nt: TGTGCCAGCCTACAGGGACTGAACACTGAAGCTTTCTTT; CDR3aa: CASLQGLNTEAFF
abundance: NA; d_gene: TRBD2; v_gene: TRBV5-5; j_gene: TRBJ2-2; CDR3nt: TGTGCCAGCGGTACTAGCGGGCTGACCGGGGAGCTGTTTTTT; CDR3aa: CASGTSGLTGELFF
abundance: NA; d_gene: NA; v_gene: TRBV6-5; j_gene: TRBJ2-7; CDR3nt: TGTGCCAGCCACGGGGGTAGCTACGAGCAGTACTTC; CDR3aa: CASHGGSYEQYF
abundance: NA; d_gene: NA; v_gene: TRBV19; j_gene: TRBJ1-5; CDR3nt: TGTGCCAGTAGTATACCGGTGTCTAGCAATCAGCCCCAGCATTTT; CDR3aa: CASSIPVSSNQPQHF
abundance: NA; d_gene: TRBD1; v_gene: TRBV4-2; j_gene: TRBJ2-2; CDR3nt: TGTGCCAGCAGCCGGACAGGGTCCACCGGGGAGCTGTTTTTT; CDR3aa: CASSRTGSTGELFF
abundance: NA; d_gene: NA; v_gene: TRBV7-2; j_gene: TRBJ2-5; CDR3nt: TGTGCCAGCAGCTTGGGGCTAGTCGGAGCAGAGACCCAGTACTTC; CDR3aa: CASSLGLVGAETQYF
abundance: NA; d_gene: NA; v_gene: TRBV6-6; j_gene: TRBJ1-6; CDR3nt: TGTGCCAGCAGTCCCGAGGACAGTAATTCACCCCTCCACTTT; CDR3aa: CASSPEDSNSPLHF
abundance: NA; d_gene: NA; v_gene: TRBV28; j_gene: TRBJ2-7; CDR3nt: TGTGCCAGCAGTTTGGGGTTAAAGGGAAACGAGCAGTACTTC; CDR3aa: CASSLGLKGNEQYF
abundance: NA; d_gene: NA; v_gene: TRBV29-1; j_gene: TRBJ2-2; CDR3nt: TGCAGCGCCCGACCCCGGGGCGCGAACACCGGGGAGCTGTTTTTT; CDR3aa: CSARPRGANTGELFF
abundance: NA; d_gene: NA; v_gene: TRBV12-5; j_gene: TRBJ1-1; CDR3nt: TGTGCTAGTGGTCTCCTGGATGGCACTGAAGCTTTCTTT; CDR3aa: CASGLLDGTEAFF
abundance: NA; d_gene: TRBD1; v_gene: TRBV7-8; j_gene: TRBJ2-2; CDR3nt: TGTGCCAGCAGCTTAGTTCGGGACAGTAACACCGGGGAGCTGTTTTTT; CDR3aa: CASSLVRDSNTGELFF
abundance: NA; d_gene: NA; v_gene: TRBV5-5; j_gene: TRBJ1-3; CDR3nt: TGTGCCAGCAGCTTGGTAGGCAGGCCCTCTGGAAACACCATATATTTT; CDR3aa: CASSLVGRPSGNTIYF
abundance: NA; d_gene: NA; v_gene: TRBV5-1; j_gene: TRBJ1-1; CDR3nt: TGCGCCAGCAGCTTGGGTCCCAGGGATTTTTACACTGAAGCTTTCTTT; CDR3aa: CASSLGPRDFYTEAFF
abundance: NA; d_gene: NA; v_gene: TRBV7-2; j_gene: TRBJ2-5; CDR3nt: TGTGCCAGCAGCCCCCCCCCGGGAGTGGGGGACCAGTACTTC; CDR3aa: CASSPPPGVGDQYF
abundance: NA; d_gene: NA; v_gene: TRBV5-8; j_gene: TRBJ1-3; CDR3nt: TGTGCCAGCAGCTTGGTAGGGTCTTTGGGATGGACTGGAAACACCATATATTTT; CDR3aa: CASSLVGSLGWTGNTIYF
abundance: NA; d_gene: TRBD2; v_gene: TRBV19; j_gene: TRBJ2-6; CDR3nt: TGTGCCAGTAGTCCCCCGCGGGGGACTGGGGCCAACGTCCTGACTTTC; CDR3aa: CASSPPRGTGANVLTF
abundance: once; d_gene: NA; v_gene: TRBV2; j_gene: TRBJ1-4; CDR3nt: TGTGCCAGCAGCCCCCGGGACTCAGCAACTAATGAAAAACTGTTTTTT; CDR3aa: CASSPRDSATNEKLFF
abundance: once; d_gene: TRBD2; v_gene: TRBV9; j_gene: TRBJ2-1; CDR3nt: TGTGCCAGCAGCGTAGGTGCTAGCGGGGGAAATGAGCAGTTCTTC; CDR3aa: CASSVGASGGNEQFF
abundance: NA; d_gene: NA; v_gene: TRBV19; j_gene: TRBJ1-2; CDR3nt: TGTGCCAGTAGTATGCCGGACAGATACTATGGCTACACCTTC; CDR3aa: CASSMPDRYYGYTF
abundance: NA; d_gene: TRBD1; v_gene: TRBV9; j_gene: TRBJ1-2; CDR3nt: TGTGCCAGCAGCGTAGGAGGGACAGGGGATGGCTACACCTTC; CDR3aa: CASSVGGTGDGYTF
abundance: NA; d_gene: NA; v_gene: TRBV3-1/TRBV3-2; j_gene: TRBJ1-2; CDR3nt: TGTGCCAGCAGCCACCCCGAAGGGAGATGGTATGGCTACACCTTC; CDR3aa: CASSHPEGRWYGYTF
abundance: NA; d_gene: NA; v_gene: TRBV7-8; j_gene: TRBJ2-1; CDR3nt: TGTGCCAGCAGCTTAGCGCTAGGCAATGAGCAGTTCTTC; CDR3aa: CASSLALGNEQFF
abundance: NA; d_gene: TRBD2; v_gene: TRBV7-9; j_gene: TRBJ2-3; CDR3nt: TGTGCCAGCAGCCGGACTAGCGGGAGAACAGATACGCAGTATTTT; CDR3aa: CASSRTSGRTDTQYF
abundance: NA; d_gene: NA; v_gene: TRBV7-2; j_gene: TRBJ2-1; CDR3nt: TGTGCCAGCAGCTTAGGGGCTAGCGTATACAATGAGCAGTTCTTC; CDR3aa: CASSLGASVYNEQFF
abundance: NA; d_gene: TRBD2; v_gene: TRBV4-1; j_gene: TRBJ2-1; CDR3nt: TGCGCCAGCAGCCAGATCGACCTCGGACTAGCGGGAGGGTGGAATGAGCAGTTCTTC; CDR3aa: CASSQIDLGLAGGWNEQFF
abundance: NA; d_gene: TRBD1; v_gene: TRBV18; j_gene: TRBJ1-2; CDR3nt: TGTGCCAGCTCACCATCGAGAGCTCAGGGGGCGGCGGTTGGCTACACCTTC; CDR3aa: CASSPSRAQGAAVGYTF
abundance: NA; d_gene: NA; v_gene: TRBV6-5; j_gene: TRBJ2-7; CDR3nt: TGTGCCAGCAGTTACAAAGGGGAAACCTACGAGCAGTACTTC; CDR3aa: CASSYKGETYEQYF
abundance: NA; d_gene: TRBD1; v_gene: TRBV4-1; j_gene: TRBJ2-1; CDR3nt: TGCGCCAGCAGCCATGCCGGGACAGAATACAATGAGCAGTTCTTC; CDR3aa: CASSHAGTEYNEQFF
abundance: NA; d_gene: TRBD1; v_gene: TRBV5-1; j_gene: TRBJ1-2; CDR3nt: TGCGCCAGCAGCCCTTTGTTGACAGGGGGGAATGGCTACACCTTC; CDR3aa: CASSPLLTGGNGYTF
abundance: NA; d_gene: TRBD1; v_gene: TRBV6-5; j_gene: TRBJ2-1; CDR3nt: TGTGCCAGCAGGACCCCGGGACAGGGGAGGAATGAGCAGTTCTTC; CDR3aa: CASRTPGQGRNEQFF
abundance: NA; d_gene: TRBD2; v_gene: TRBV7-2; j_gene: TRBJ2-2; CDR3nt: TGTGCCAGCAGCCAGACTAGCGGGAGGGCCAAAACCGGGGAGCTGTTTTTT; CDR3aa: CASSQTSGRAKTGELFF
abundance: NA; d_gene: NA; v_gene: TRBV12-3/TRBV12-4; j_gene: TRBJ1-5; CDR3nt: TGTGCCAGCAGCTTAATCAATCAGCCCCAGCATTTT; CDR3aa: CASSLINQPQHF
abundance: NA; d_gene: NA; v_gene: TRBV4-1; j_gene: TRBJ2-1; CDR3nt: TGCGCCAGCAGCCAAGATTATGCCCGACGGTACAATGAGCAGTTCTTC; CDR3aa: CASSQDYARRYNEQFF
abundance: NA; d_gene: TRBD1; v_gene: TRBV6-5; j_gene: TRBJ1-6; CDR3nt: TGTGCCAGCAACCGACAGGGCAACGGTTCACCCCTCCACTTT; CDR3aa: CASNRQGNGSPLHF
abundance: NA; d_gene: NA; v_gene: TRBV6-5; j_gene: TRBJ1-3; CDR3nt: TGTGCCAGCAGTAGGGTCGACGGAAACACCATATATTTT; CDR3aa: CASSRVDGNTIYF
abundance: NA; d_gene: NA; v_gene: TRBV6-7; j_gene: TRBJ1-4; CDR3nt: TGTGCCAGCAGTTACGCGGGGATAACTAATGAAAAACTGTTTTTT; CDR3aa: CASSYAGITNEKLFF
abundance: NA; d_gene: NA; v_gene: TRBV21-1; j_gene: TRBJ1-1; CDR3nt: TGTGCCAGCAAACAGGGTCCTGAAGCTTTCTTT; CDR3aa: CASKQGPEAFF
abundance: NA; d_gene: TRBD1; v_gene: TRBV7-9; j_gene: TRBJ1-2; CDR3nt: TGTGCCAGCAGCTTTCAAGGGGGCAATATGTCGATCTATGGCTACACCTTC; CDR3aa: CASSFQGGNMSIYGYTF
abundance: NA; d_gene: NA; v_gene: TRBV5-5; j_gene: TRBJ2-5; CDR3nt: TGTGCCAGCAGCTTGGCGCCTCTAGCACGAGAGACCCAGTACTTC; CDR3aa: CASSLAPLARETQYF
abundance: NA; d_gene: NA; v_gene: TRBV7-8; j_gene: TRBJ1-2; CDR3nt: TGTGCCAGCAGCTTAACTCCACGGACCCGAGCCTATGGCTACACCTTC; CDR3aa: CASSLTPRTRAYGYTF
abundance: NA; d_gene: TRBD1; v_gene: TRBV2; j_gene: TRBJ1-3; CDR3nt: TGTGCCATCCCGGACAGGGGGCCTGCTGGAAACACCATATATTTT; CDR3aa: CAIPDRGPAGNTIYF
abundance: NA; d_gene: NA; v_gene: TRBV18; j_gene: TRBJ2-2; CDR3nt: TGTGCCAGCTCACCGCGTGGAAGGACCGGGGAGCTGTTTTTT; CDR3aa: CASSPRGRTGELFF
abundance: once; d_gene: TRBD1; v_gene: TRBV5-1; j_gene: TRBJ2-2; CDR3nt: TGCGCCAGCAGCGTAGAGTTCCGGGACAGGGTGACCGGGGAGCTGTTTTTT; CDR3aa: CASSVEFRDRVTGELFF
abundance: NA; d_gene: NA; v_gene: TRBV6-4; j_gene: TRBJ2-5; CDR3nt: TGTGCCAGCAGTCCCTTCGGGACGAAGGGGGAGACCCAGTACTTC; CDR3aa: CASSPFGTKGETQYF
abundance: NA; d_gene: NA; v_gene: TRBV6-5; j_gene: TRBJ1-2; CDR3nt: TGTGCCAGCAGTTACTCCCTTCAGTTGGGCTACACCTTC; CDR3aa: CASSYSLQLGYTF
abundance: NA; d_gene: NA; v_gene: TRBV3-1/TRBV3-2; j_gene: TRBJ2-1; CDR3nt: TGTGCCAGCAGCCAATATTTGGTTAGTGAGCAGTTCTTC; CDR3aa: CASSQYLVSEQFF
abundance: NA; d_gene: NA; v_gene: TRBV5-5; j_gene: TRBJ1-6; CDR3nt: TGTGCCAGCAGCTACGGTGTGGGACCCCTCCACTTT; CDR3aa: CASSYGVGPLHF
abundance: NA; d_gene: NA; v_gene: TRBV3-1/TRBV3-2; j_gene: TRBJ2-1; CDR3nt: TGTGCCAGCAGCCAAGGGGTAATACACTCCTACAATGAGCAGTTCTTC; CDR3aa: CASSQGVIHSYNEQFF
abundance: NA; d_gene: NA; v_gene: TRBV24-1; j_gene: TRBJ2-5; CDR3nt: TGTGCCACCAGTGATCCTGTGGCGGGTAAACAAGAGACCCAGTACTTC; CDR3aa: CATSDPVAGKQETQYF